The present T cell receptor beta chain was sequenced within a study of blood T cell repertoires in COVID-19. Looking at the study overall: Whether acute or convalescent, the COVID-19 samples came from the United States, Italy and Spain.

Clones were read by immunoSEQ multiplex PCR, and TCRdb kept only the in-frame ones, dropping some. Of about 400,000 clones detected, around nine tenths appear once; the ten largest clones hold over 2.5%. The count of this clone is one. The TCR was taken from a human donor in a cohort sampled during active COVID-19. Input material: peripheral blood.

For the CDR3, the DNA is TGTGCCAGCAGCTTACTAGCGAACACCGGGGAGCTGTTTTTT. Residues: CASSLLANTGELFF. V is TRBV7-9 and J is TRBJ2-2; D gene uncertain. Looked up from germline, CDR1 is SEHNR and CDR2 is FQNEAQ (reference sequence). This CDR3 is built from 14 residues. V was trimmed by 2 bases and J by 0 bases, leaving 4 bases between them. Full variable domain (outside the CDR3, taken from reference TRBV7-9 and TRBJ2-2): DTGVSQNPRHKITKRGQNVTFRCDPISEHNRLYWYRQTLGQGPEFLTYFQNEAQLEKSRLLSDRFSAERPKGSFSTLEIQRTEQGDSAMYLCASSLLANTGELFFGEGSRLTVL.